The 21 T cell receptor beta chains below come from one sample, sequenced in a study of identifying expanded T cells in peripheral blood. Measured with immunoSEQ multiplex PCR; TCRdb has only the in-frame clones, and not every one. The data show 120,000 or so clones, approximately 80% seen once. Sample: blood. Receptor source: a person between 18 and 75 years old in good health.

This clone came up a few times. This CDR3 is CASKFSSYNSPLHF. The CDR3 nucleotides read TGTGCCAGTAAATTCAGCTCCTATAATTCACCCCTCCACTTT. The gene calls are TRBV19 and TRBJ1-6; D unclear. This CDR3 is built from 14 residues. Germline V gives CDR1 LNHDA, CDR2 SQIVND (reference sequence). Trimming left V 7 bases short and J 0 bases short, with 7 bases between.

This sequence joins TRBV6-5 and TRBJ2-7; 11 bases agree with TRBD1. V shed 6 bases, J shed 2 bases, and the junction held 6 bases outside the gene matches. CDR1 and CDR2 (germline): MNHEY, SVGAGI. The CDR3 totals 15 residues. The CDR3 region is CASSPWTGGAYEQYF. DNA of the CDR3: TGTGCCAGCAGCCCCTGGACAGGGGGCGCCTACGAGCAGTACTTC.

CDR3 sequence: CASSLGRRLLAGDEDEQFF. The CDR3 nucleotides are TGTGCCAGCAGCTTAGGTAGACGTCTACTAGCGGGGGACGAGGATGAGCAGTTCTTC. This sequence joins TRBV7-8 and TRBJ2-1, with TRBD2 matching over 11 bases. The CDR3 has 19 residues. Looked up from germline, CDR1 is SGHVS and CDR2 is FQNEAQ. V was clipped by 1 base and J by 8 bases; unmatched bases: 16.

This clone was detected a few times. CDR3 DNA sequence: TGTGCCAGCAGTTCGGGGGGGCAGATCTATGGCTACACCTTC. Its protein is CASSSGGQIYGYTF. This sequence joins TRBV27 and TRBJ1-2; weak D call: TRBD1 (6 bases). Germline V gene lookup returns CDR1 MNHEY and CDR2 SMNVEV (reference sequence). V lost 4 bases and J 4 bases, leaving 13 bases between the germline ends. This CDR3 is built from 14 residues.

The CDR3 protein is CASSFWQNTEAFF. The CDR3 region has the DNA TGTGCCAGCAGCTTCTGGCAGAACACTGAAGCTTTCTTT. This chain uses TRBV7-2 with TRBJ1-1, with D unresolved. Germline V lookup: CDR1 SGHTA, CDR2 FQGNSA. Trimming cost V 3 bases and J 1 base, with 6 bases left between them. The CDR3 has 13 residues.

The chain combines TRBV10-3 with TRBJ1-4; D is possibly TRBD1 (5 bases). This CDR3 is 18 amino acids long. V lost 6 bases to trimming and J lost 0 bases, with 20 bases between them. CDR1 ENHRY and CDR2 SYGVKD come from the germline V gene. The CDR3 DNA sequence: TGTGCCATCAGAGCCGAGGGGAGGGATTATGCAACTAATGAAAAACTGTTTTTT. This gives the protein CAIRAEGRDYATNEKLFF.

This clone was found a few times. The chain recombines TRBV7-2 with TRBJ1-1; D possibly corresponds to TRBD1 (5 bases). Germline lookup yields CDR1 SGHTA and CDR2 FQGNSA. The CDR3 runs 15 residues. Trimming cost V 5 bases and J 0 bases, with 13 bases left between them. CDR3 coding DNA: TGTGCCAGCAGCAGGAGGGGTCTAGTGAACACTGAAGCTTTCTTT. This gives the protein CASSRRGLVNTEAFF.

V and J are TRBV2 and TRBJ1-2; D is unresolved. V lost 2 bases, J lost 6 bases, and 16 bases lay in between. Germline V lookup: CDR1 SNHLY, CDR2 FYNNEI. The CDR3 spans 15 residues. This CDR3 is CASSERRSGMDGYTF. The CDR3 coding sequence is TGTGCCAGCAGTGAAAGGCGTTCGGGGATGGATGGCTACACCTTC.

This chain links TRBV7-8 with TRBJ2-4; D perhaps matches TRBD2 (6 bases). The CDR3 has 14 residues. Trimming removed 1 base at V and 9 bases at J, with 13 bases between. The germline gives CDR1 SGHVS, CDR2 FQNEAQ. The CDR3 sequence is CASSLGLAYGIQYF. The CDR3 DNA follows: TGTGCCAGCAGCTTAGGGCTAGCGTACGGCATTCAGTACTTC.

The chain uses TRBV7-2 and TRBJ2-7; tentatively, D is TRBD1 or TRBD2 (5 bases each). Trimming removed 6 bases at V and 3 bases at J, with 15 bases between. This CDR3 spans 14 amino acids. Germline V gene sequence: CDR1 SGHTA, CDR2 FQGNSA. The DNA for the CDR3 is TGTGCCAGCAGGGACTCAAAGGGGATCTACGAGCAGTACTTC. It translates to CASRDSKGIYEQYF.

V is TRBV5-1 and J is TRBJ1-1; no reliable D call. The CDR3 has 16 amino acids. Germline V gene sequence: CDR1 SGHRS, CDR2 YFSETQ. The V end lost 1 base, the J end lost 2 bases, and 15 bases lay between the germline ends. The CDR3 DNA sequence: TGCGCCAGCAGCTTGTCTCTTCAGTCCCAAAACACTGAAGCTTTCTTT. Protein product: CASSLSLQSQNTEAFF. The variable domain in full, with the rest retrieved from reference TRBV5-1 and TRBJ1-1, is KAGVTQTPRYLIKTRGQQVTLSCSPISGHRSVSWYQQTPGQGLQFLFEYFSETQRNKGNFPGRFSGRQFSNSRSEMNVSTLELGDSALYLCASSLSLQSQNTEAFFGQGTRLTVV.

The chain recombines TRBV2 with TRBJ1-1; possibly TRBD1 for D (6 bases). The CDR3 is made up of 15 amino acids. The germline CDR1 and CDR2 sequences are SNHLY and FYNNEI. The V end was cut by 3 bases, the J end by 7 bases, with 18 bases between. The CDR3 DNA reads TGTGCCAGCAGTGAGGATCGGGGGGCGCAGGATGAAGCTTTCTTT. Translation gives CASSEDRGAQDEAFF. The full variable domain, with the rest looked up from reference TRBV2 and TRBJ1-1, is EPEVTQTPSHQVTQMGQEVILRCVPISNHLYFYWYRQILGQKVEFLVSFYNNEISEKSEIFDDQFSVERPDGSNFTLKIRSTKLEDSAMYFCASSEDRGAQDEAFFGQGTRLTVV.

The chain couples TRBV4-1 to TRBJ1-2; D is possibly TRBD1 (6 bases). In germline, CDR1 is MGHRA, CDR2 YSYEKL. V lost 4 bases and J lost 6, with 15 bases in between. CDR3 size: 14 residues. As DNA, the CDR3 is TGCGCCAGCAGCCCACTAGGGGGAGTCCATGGCTACACCTTC. It codes for CASSPLGGVHGYTF.

This clone turned up a few times. The gene calls are TRBV7-2 and TRBJ1-3; D is unresolved. CDR1 is SGHTA and CDR2 is FQGNSA in the germline V gene. The CDR3 totals 16 residues. V was shortened by 1 base and J by 4 bases, with 14 bases between the two germline ends. CDR3 loop: CASSLVSRVPGNTIYF. CDR3 DNA: TGTGCCAGCAGCTTAGTAAGCCGGGTACCCGGAAACACCATATATTTT.

In this sample, this clone turned up once. V gene TRBV5-5 combines with J gene TRBJ2-1, with no clear D. CDR3 length equals 13 residues. V lost 2 bases to trimming and J lost 6 bases, with 9 bases between them. CDR1 and CDR2 (germline): SGHKS, YYEKEE (reference sequence). CDR3 DNA sequence: TGTGCCAGCAGCTTACCAGGCTCCAATGAGCAGTTCTTC. Protein product: CASSLPGSNEQFF.

This clone is a singleton in its sample. The chain carries TRBV7-2 and TRBJ1-2; tentative D call: TRBD1 (6 bases). CDR1 and CDR2 (germline): SGHTA, FQGNSA. The CDR3 spans 13 residues. V lost 1 base and J lost 8, with 11 bases in between. The DNA for the CDR3 is TGTGCCAGCAGCTTAGAGAGACAGGCGGGCTACACCTTC. It is translated as CASSLERQAGYTF. The full variable domain, with the rest looked up from reference TRBV7-2 and TRBJ1-2, is GAGVSQSPSNKVTEKGKDVELRCDPISGHTALYWYRQSLGQGLEFLIYFQGNSAPDKSGLPSDRFSAERTGGSVSTLTIQRTQQEDSAVYLCASSLERQAGYTFGSGTRLTVV.

V usage is TRBV9 and J usage is TRBJ2-3; 14 bases are shared with TRBD2. The V gene's germline CDR1 is SGDLS and CDR2 YYNGEE. J gave up 2 bases and V 4 bases, and 15 bases lay outside the gene matches. This CDR3 spans 20 amino acids. DNA of the CDR3: TGTGCCAGCAGCCTACCCGGCCCGGGACTAGCGGGGGATTCCACAGATACGCAGTATTTT. It encodes CASSLPGPGLAGDSTDTQYF.

There are a few counts of this clone. The V and J genes are TRBV2 and TRBJ2-7, with D possibly called TRBD1 or TRBD2 (5 bases each). V shed 4 bases and J shed 6 bases, with 16 bases lying between them. In germline, CDR1 is SNHLY, CDR2 FYNNEI. The CDR3 sequence is 14 residues long. CDR3 protein: CASSAGPSRFEQYF. The CDR3, as DNA: TGTGCCAGCAGTGCGGGACCGAGCCGGTTCGAGCAGTACTTC.

The table lists this clone with a count of one. The V gene is TRBV19, the J gene TRBJ1-5; D remains ambiguous. The CDR3 sequence is 14 residues long. Trimming removed 9 bases from V and 4 bases from J, with 16 bases in between. Germline assignment: CDR1 LNHDA and CDR2 SQIVND (reference sequence). The CDR3 reads CASVAPGGNQPQHF. The DNA for the CDR3 is TGTGCCAGCGTGGCCCCGGGTGGGAATCAGCCCCAGCATTTT.

This clone is a singleton in its sample. The rearrangement joins TRBV11-3 to TRBJ2-4, with D tentatively TRBD1 or TRBD2 (5 bases each). Germline values: CDR1 SGHNT, CDR2 YENEEA. The CDR3 is 17 residues long. The V end was cut by 0 bases, the J end by 0 bases, with 12 bases between. CDR3 sequence reads: CASSLEWGILAKNIQYF. CDR3 nucleotides: TGTGCCAGCAGCTTAGAGTGGGGGATTCTAGCCAAAAACATTCAGTACTTC.

The chain uses TRBV4-1 and TRBJ2-1; D is unclear. The CDR3 runs 14 residues. The V gene's germline CDR1 is MGHRA and CDR2 YSYEKL. Trimming took off 1 base at V and 10 bases at J, with 14 bases between the two ends. CDR3 coding DNA: TGCGCCAGCAGCCAAGTGCTCGAGGCCCTCGAGCAGTTCTTC. Translated: CASSQVLEALEQFF.